This TCR beta chain was captured in a study of T cells in Graves' hyperthyroidism and ophthalmopathy. Broader study findings: The blood repertoire included most of the expanded thyroid clonotypes above 0.001.

The length of the CDR3 is 16 residues. Germline V gives CDR1 PRHDT, CDR2 FYEKMQ (reference sequence). V was trimmed by 5 bases and J by 6 bases, leaving 20 bases between them. This clonotype was detected many times. What it recognizes is unknown. The source material, RNA transcripts, was used to amplify TCR beta CDR3 regions. The primer set for the first-round RT-PCR of the TCR CDR3 was HTBI. A single record per CDR3 protein comes from TCRdb applying MiXCR to the multiplex PCR reads. This sample carries hundreds of thousands of distinct CDR3 sequences, 17% of them seen once, and the ten largest clones take under 20%.

Input material: blood. The sequence was collected from a woman aged 18 to 35 with Graves' ophthalmopathy. The rearrangement uses TRBV13 and TRBJ2-1, with D perhaps being TRBD1 or TRBD2 (6 bases each). In DNA, the CDR3 is TGTGCCAGCAGCCTTACCTGGGGGGCCCGGGGCAATGAGCAGTTCTTC. Translated: CASSLTWGARGNEQFF.